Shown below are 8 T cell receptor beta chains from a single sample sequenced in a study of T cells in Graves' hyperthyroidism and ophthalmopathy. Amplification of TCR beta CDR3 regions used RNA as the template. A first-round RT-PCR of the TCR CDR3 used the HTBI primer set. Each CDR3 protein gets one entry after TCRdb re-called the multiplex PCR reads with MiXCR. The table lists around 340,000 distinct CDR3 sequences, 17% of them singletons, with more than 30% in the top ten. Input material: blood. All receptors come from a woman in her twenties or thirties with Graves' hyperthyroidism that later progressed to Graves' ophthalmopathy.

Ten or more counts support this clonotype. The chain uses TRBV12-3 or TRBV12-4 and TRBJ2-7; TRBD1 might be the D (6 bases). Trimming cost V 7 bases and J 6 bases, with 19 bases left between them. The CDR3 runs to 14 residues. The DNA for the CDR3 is TGTGCCAGCACCATGGACAGAGAAACGGGCGAGCAGTACTTC. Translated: CASTMDRETGEQYF.

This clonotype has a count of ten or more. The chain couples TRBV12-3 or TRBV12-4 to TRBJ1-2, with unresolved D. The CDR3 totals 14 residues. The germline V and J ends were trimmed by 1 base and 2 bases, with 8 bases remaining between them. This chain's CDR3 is CASSLVGGNYGYTF. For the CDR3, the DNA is TGTGCCAGCAGTTTAGTTGGCGGAAACTATGGCTACACCTTC.

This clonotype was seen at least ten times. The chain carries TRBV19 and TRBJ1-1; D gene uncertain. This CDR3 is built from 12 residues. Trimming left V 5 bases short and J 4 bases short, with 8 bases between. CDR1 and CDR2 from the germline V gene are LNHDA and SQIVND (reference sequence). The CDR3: CASSFTRTEAFF. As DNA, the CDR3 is TGTGCCAGTAGTTTTACCCGCACTGAAGCTTTCTTT.

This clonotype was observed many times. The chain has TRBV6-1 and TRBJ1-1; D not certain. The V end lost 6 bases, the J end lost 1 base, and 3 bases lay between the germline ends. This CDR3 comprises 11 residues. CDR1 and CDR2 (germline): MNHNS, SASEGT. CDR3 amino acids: CASRENTEAFF. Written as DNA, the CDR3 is TGTGCCAGCAGGGAGAACACTGAAGCTTTCTTT.

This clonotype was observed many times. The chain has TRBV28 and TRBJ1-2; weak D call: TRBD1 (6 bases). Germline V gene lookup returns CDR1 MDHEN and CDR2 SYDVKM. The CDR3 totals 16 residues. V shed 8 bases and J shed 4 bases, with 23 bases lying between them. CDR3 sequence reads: CASVRPNRAFTYGYTF. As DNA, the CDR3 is TGTGCCAGCGTTAGACCTAACAGGGCTTTTACCTATGGCTACACCTTC.

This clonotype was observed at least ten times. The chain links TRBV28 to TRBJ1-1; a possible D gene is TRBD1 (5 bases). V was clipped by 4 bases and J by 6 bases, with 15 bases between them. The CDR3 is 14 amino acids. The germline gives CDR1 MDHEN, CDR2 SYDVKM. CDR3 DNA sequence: TGTGCCAGCAGTTCCTTGGGGGGGGAATCTGAAGCTTTCTTT. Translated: CASSSLGGESEAFF. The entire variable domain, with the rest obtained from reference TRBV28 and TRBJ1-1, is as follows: DVKVTQSSRYLVKRTGEKVFLECVQDMDHENMFWYRQDPGLGLRLIYFSYDVKMKEKGDIPEGYSVSREKKERFSLILESASTNQTSMYLCASSSLGGESEAFFGQGTRLTVV.

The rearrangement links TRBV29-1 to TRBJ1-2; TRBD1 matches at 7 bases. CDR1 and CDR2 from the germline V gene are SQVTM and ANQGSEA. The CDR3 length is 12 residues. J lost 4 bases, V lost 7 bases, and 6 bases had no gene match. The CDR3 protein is CSARQGPYGYTF. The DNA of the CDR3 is TGCAGCGCACGACAGGGACCCTATGGCTACACCTTC.

This chain's CDR3 is CASSEVALAGELNTQYF. The CDR3 DNA reads TGTGCCAGCAGTGAAGTTGCCCTAGCGGGAGAGCTTAATACGCAGTATTTT. V usage is TRBV6-1 and J usage is TRBJ2-3, with 10 bases identical to TRBD2. The ends lost 1 base at V and 7 bases at J; junction bases unmatched: 11. CDR1 and CDR2 from the germline V gene are MNHNS and SASEGT. There are 17 residues in the CDR3.